Reported below is one TCR beta chain. TCRdb's copy holds only in-frame clones and misses some; the assay was immunoSEQ multiplex PCR. The table records approximately 310,000 clones, over 75% of them present only once. The source of the sample is a study of blood T cell repertoires in COVID-19. Study-wide context: Sample material is recorded as cDNA or gDNA derived from T cells, B-cell-depleted T cells, or PBMCs.

Germline CDR1 and CDR2: KGHSH and LQKENI. Trimming pared 6 bases from V and 7 bases from J, leaving 13 bases between. The CDR3 spans 13 residues. Sequencing was performed on peripheral blood. The sequence derives from a man aged 45-60 years with active or convalescent COVID-19. The chain is built from TRBV18 and TRBJ2-1; D remains ambiguous. CDR3 coding DNA: TGTGCCAGCTCTCAGGCACAGTCGAATGAGCAGTTCTTC. This encodes CASSQAQSNEQFF.